One and the same sample provided the 12 T cell receptor beta chains below, sequenced in a study of cytomegalovirus exposure and HLA in healthy donors. It was with 60 Vbeta and 13 Jbeta primers that the PCR ran. Profiled with immunoSEQ multiplex PCR; TCRdb holds only in-frame clones, not every one. Of some 120,000 clones listed, over 9.5% are singletons. Sequences were obtained from PBMCs. These receptors all stem from a young woman in good health and CMV-seropositive.

Only a few counts were recorded for this clone. The CDR3 reads CASSEEARVSVSSYEQYF. CDR3 coding DNA: TGTGCCAGCAGCGAAGAGGCCCGGGTGAGCGTCTCCTCCTACGAGCAGTACTTC. V is TRBV7-8 and J is TRBJ2-7; D is uncertain. CDR1 SGHVS and CDR2 FQNEAQ come from the germline V gene. The CDR3 has 18 amino acids. The germline V and J ends were trimmed by 5 bases and 0 bases, with 23 bases remaining between them.

This clone was counted only a few times. The V gene is TRBV19, the J gene TRBJ2-7; possibly TRBD2 for D (6 bases). Germline V gene lookup returns CDR1 LNHDA and CDR2 SQIVND (reference sequence). V was shortened by 6 bases and J by 1 base, with 7 bases between the two germline ends. The CDR3 sequence is 12 residues long. The CDR3, as DNA: TGTGCCAGTAGCGGGGGTTCCTACGAGCAGTACTTC. Amino acid sequence: CASSGGSYEQYF.

This clone was seen more than once but under ten times. The rearrangement uses TRBV7-8 and TRBJ1-4; tentatively, D is TRBD1 (6 bases). The germline V gene has CDR1 SGHVS and CDR2 FQNEAQ. This CDR3 spans 16 amino acids. V lost 1 base and J 7 bases, leaving 16 bases between the germline ends. Here the CDR3 reads CASSLGRTVRFEKLFF. The DNA for the CDR3 is TGTGCCAGCAGCTTAGGGAGGACAGTTCGGTTTGAAAAACTGTTTTTT.

The V call is TRBV27, the J call TRBJ2-7, with TRBD2 as a possible D gene (7 bases). The V gene lost 0 bases and the J gene lost 3 bases, with 12 bases spanning the gap. The CDR3 totals 15 residues. Per the germline V gene, CDR1 is MNHEY and CDR2 is SMNVEV (reference sequence). CDR3 protein: CASSLSGGPVYEQYF. For the CDR3, the DNA is TGTGCCAGCAGTTTATCGGGGGGGCCTGTCTACGAGCAGTACTTC.

This sequence joins TRBV6-6 and TRBJ1-1; D remains ambiguous. V was pared by 0 bases and J by 1 base, with 6 bases between. Per the germline V gene, CDR1 is MNHNY and CDR2 is SVGAGI (reference sequence). The CDR3 totals 14 residues. Here the CDR3 reads CASSYSETNTEAFF. Written as DNA, the CDR3 is TGTGCCAGCAGTTACTCGGAGACGAACACTGAAGCTTTCTTT.

In this sample, this clone turned up a few times. The chain recombines TRBV7-3 with TRBJ2-1; 7 nucleotides match TRBD2. Germline V gene data show CDR1 as SGHTA and CDR2 as FQGTGA. V shed 0 bases, J shed 5 bases, and the junction held 4 bases outside the gene matches. This CDR3 region has 15 residues. CDR3 loop: CASSLTPSGNNEQFF. CDR3 DNA: TGTGCCAGCAGCTTAACGCCTAGCGGTAACAATGAGCAGTTCTTC.

This clone was picked up a small number of times. The DNA for the CDR3 is TGTGCCAGCAGCCCTTACGGCCTAGCGGGAGGGCGTAGCACAGATACGCAGTATTTT. Translating it yields CASSPYGLAGGRSTDTQYF. The chain couples TRBV5-4 to TRBJ2-3; TRBD2 agrees at 12 bases. Germline CDR1 is SGHNT and CDR2 is YYREEE (reference sequence). With 4 bases clipped from V and 0 bases from J, the junction kept 12 bases outside the gene matches. The CDR3 runs to 19 residues.

The chain carries TRBV19 and TRBJ2-6; TRBD2 might be the D (6 bases). The germline gives CDR1 LNHDA, CDR2 SQIVND (reference sequence). CDR3 length: 16 residues. V lost 6 bases and J lost 0, with 12 bases in between. CDR3 DNA sequence: TGTGCCAGTAGAGAGGCGGGAAGCTCTGGGGCCAACGTCCTGACTTTC. It encodes CASREAGSSGANVLTF.

V usage is TRBV5-1 and J usage is TRBJ2-5, with a possible D match to TRBD2 (7 bases). The length of the CDR3 is 15 residues. CDR1 and CDR2 from the germline V gene are SGHRS and YFSETQ. V lost 2 bases and J 4 bases, leaving 15 bases between the germline ends. This CDR3 reads CASSLRGRVAETQYF. The CDR3, as DNA: TGCGCCAGCAGCTTAAGGGGGAGGGTTGCAGAGACCCAGTACTTC.

This clone was seen only a few times. The rearrangement uses TRBV5-1 and TRBJ1-1, with D possibly TRBD1 on 5 matching bases. Germline values: CDR1 SGHRS, CDR2 YFSETQ. This CDR3 region has 15 residues. With 1 base removed from V and 5 bases from J, the gap between germline ends came to 15 bases. The CDR3 loop is CASSLNPRGGTEAFF. DNA of the CDR3: TGCGCCAGCAGCTTGAACCCCCGGGGGGGGACTGAAGCTTTCTTT.

This chain joins TRBV5-1 and TRBJ1-1; the D gene is possibly TRBD1 (5 bases). V lost 2 bases and J lost 6, with 17 bases in between. Germline CDR1 SGHRS, CDR2 YFSETQ. The CDR3 contains 15 residues. The CDR3 DNA follows: TGCGCCAGCAGCTTTTTAGCGGGGCCGCGGCCTGAAGCTTTCTTT. Translated, it gives CASSFLAGPRPEAFF.

This chain links TRBV5-4 with TRBJ2-6; D might be TRBD2 (5 bases). Trimming left V 4 bases short and J 0 bases short, with 8 bases between. Germline lookup yields CDR1 SGHNT and CDR2 YYREEE (reference sequence). The CDR3 consists of 15 residues. CDR3 region: CASSLGSSGANVLTF. The CDR3 nucleotides read TGTGCCAGCAGCCTTGGGAGCTCTGGGGCCAACGTCCTGACTTTC.